A selection of T cell receptor beta chains follows, all from one sample in a study of T cell responses to AZD1222 COVID-19 vaccine. The protocol was immunoSEQ multiplex PCR, while the TCRdb copy is restricted to in-frame clones and leaves out a portion. The sample includes over 95,000 clones, around 88% of them seen just once. This sample comprised peripheral blood, obtained on day 0 of AZD1222 vaccination. The receptors shown here come from an adult in good health. Both conserved end residues are part of each CDR3. Fields, in order: J gene, D gene, clone size, V gene, CDR3 protein, CDR3 DNA. A D gene is named only where the DNA matches it firmly. Clone size is not always given. Where it is, it says once, few, many or a class for expanded clones.

j_gene: TRBJ2-5
d_gene: TRBD2
abundance: .
v_gene: TRBV7-2
CDR3aa: CASSELAGGPETQYF
CDR3nt: TGTGCCAGCAGCGAACTAGCGGGAGGGCCGGAGACCCAGTACTTC

j_gene: TRBJ1-1
d_gene: TRBD1
abundance: .
v_gene: TRBV28
CDR3aa: CASSPPGQGMNTEAFF
CDR3nt: TGTGCCAGCAGTCCCCCTGGACAGGGCATGAACACTGAAGCTTTCTTT

j_gene: TRBJ1-1
d_gene: .
abundance: few
v_gene: TRBV9
CDR3aa: CASSVEMGRAFF
CDR3nt: TGTGCCAGCAGCGTAGAGATGGGGAGAGCTTTCTTT

j_gene: TRBJ2-3
d_gene: .
abundance: .
v_gene: TRBV6-4
CDR3aa: CASSPGLGTGGTDTQYF
CDR3nt: TGTGCCAGCAGTCCAGGACTCGGGACTGGGGGCACAGATACGCAGTATTTT

j_gene: TRBJ2-1
d_gene: TRBD2
abundance: .
v_gene: TRBV5-1
CDR3aa: CASQPLYLAGNYNEQFF
CDR3nt: TGCGCCAGCCAACCACTATACCTAGCGGGGAATTACAATGAGCAGTTCTTC

j_gene: TRBJ2-1
d_gene: .
abundance: .
v_gene: TRBV11-2
CDR3aa: CASSALTSYNEQFF
CDR3nt: TGTGCCAGCAGCGCTTTAACCTCCTACAATGAGCAGTTCTTC

j_gene: TRBJ1-2
d_gene: .
abundance: .
v_gene: TRBV6-5
CDR3aa: CASIEWGVDYGYTF
CDR3nt: TGTGCCAGCATAGAATGGGGGGTAGACTATGGCTACACCTTC

j_gene: TRBJ1-4
d_gene: .
abundance: .
v_gene: TRBV24-1
CDR3aa: CATSDRTANEKLFF
CDR3nt: TGTGCCACCAGTGACAGGACGGCCAATGAAAAACTGTTTTTT

j_gene: TRBJ1-1
d_gene: .
abundance: .
v_gene: TRBV5-5
CDR3aa: CASRLSWAITEAFF
CDR3nt: TGTGCCAGCAGGCTATCATGGGCGATCACTGAAGCTTTCTTT

j_gene: TRBJ1-1
d_gene: .
abundance: .
v_gene: TRBV19
CDR3aa: CASSARSRELNTEAFF
CDR3nt: TGTGCCAGTAGTGCACGTTCCAGAGAACTGAACACTGAAGCTTTCTTT

j_gene: TRBJ2-7
d_gene: .
abundance: .
v_gene: TRBV3-1/TRBV3-2
CDR3aa: CASSRESQVPYEQYF
CDR3nt: TGTGCCAGCAGCCGGGAATCCCAGGTCCCCTACGAGCAGTACTTC

j_gene: TRBJ2-3
d_gene: .
abundance: once
v_gene: TRBV11-3
CDR3aa: CASSSGRGTTDTQYF
CDR3nt: TGTGCCAGCAGCTCGGGGAGGGGGACCACAGATACGCAGTATTTT

j_gene: TRBJ1-1
d_gene: .
abundance: once
v_gene: TRBV28
CDR3aa: CASSSGGVATEAFF
CDR3nt: TGTGCCAGCAGTTCTGGGGGGGTGGCCACTGAAGCTTTCTTT

j_gene: TRBJ1-5
d_gene: TRBD1
abundance: .
v_gene: TRBV4-1
CDR3aa: CASSQDGQGNQPQHF
CDR3nt: TGCGCCAGCAGCCAAGATGGACAGGGCAATCAGCCCCAGCATTTT

j_gene: TRBJ1-1
d_gene: .
abundance: .
v_gene: TRBV29-1
CDR3aa: CSAARMNTEAFF
CDR3nt: TGCAGCGCCGCACGGATGAACACTGAAGCTTTCTTT

j_gene: TRBJ1-3
d_gene: TRBD1
abundance: .
v_gene: TRBV5-8
CDR3aa: CASSFGQGRVGNTIYF
CDR3nt: TGTGCCAGCAGCTTCGGACAGGGAAGAGTGGGAAACACCATATATTTT

j_gene: TRBJ2-1
d_gene: .
abundance: .
v_gene: TRBV27
CDR3aa: CASSLTKSLEQFF
CDR3nt: TGTGCCAGCAGTTTAACCAAATCCCTGGAGCAGTTCTTC

j_gene: TRBJ1-4
d_gene: .
abundance: .
v_gene: TRBV4-3
CDR3aa: CASSQGGSGVGEKLFF
CDR3nt: TGCGCCAGCAGCCAAGGAGGTTCGGGGGTCGGCGAAAAACTGTTTTTT

j_gene: TRBJ1-2
d_gene: .
abundance: .
v_gene: TRBV19
CDR3aa: CASSMGGTGYTF
CDR3nt: TGTGCCAGTAGTATGGGAGGGACTGGCTACACCTTC

j_gene: TRBJ2-3
d_gene: .
abundance: .
v_gene: TRBV18
CDR3aa: CASSPTDGADTQYF
CDR3nt: TGTGCCAGCTCACCAACGGACGGGGCAGATACGCAGTATTTT

j_gene: TRBJ2-1
d_gene: TRBD2
abundance: .
v_gene: TRBV5-1
CDR3aa: CASSQETSGNNEQFF
CDR3nt: TGCGCCAGCAGCCAGGAGACTAGCGGTAACAATGAGCAGTTCTTC

j_gene: TRBJ2-3
d_gene: .
abundance: .
v_gene: TRBV9
CDR3aa: CASSVRGTADPDTQYF
CDR3nt: TGTGCCAGCAGCGTCCGAGGGACGGCGGATCCAGATACGCAGTATTTT

j_gene: TRBJ1-3
d_gene: .
abundance: .
v_gene: TRBV7-2
CDR3aa: CASSLAAGRGNTIYF
CDR3nt: TGTGCCAGCAGCTTAGCGGCAGGGAGGGGAAACACCATATATTTT

j_gene: TRBJ1-2
d_gene: .
abundance: .
v_gene: TRBV15
CDR3aa: CATSRERQVTNYGYTF
CDR3nt: TGTGCCACCAGCAGAGAACGACAGGTGACTAACTATGGCTACACCTTC

j_gene: TRBJ1-2
d_gene: .
abundance: .
v_gene: TRBV9
CDR3aa: CASSVTPSGGYYGYTF
CDR3nt: TGTGCCAGCAGCGTAACCCCCTCGGGCGGATACTATGGCTACACCTTC

j_gene: TRBJ1-5
d_gene: .
abundance: once
v_gene: TRBV2
CDR3aa: CASSDIYSNQPQHF
CDR3nt: TGTGCCAGCAGTGACATTTATAGCAATCAGCCCCAGCATTTT

j_gene: TRBJ2-1
d_gene: .
abundance: .
v_gene: TRBV11-3
CDR3aa: CASSLSGSYNEQFF
CDR3nt: TGTGCCAGCAGCTTAAGCGGTTCCTACAATGAGCAGTTCTTC

j_gene: TRBJ2-7
d_gene: TRBD2
abundance: .
v_gene: TRBV28
CDR3aa: CASSRAGATREQYF
CDR3nt: TGTGCCAGCAGTAGAGCGGGAGCCACTCGCGAGCAGTACTTC

j_gene: TRBJ2-2
d_gene: TRBD1
abundance: .
v_gene: TRBV5-4
CDR3aa: CASRTGTGLTGELFF
CDR3nt: TGTGCCAGCAGGACCGGGACAGGACTCACCGGGGAGCTGTTTTTT

j_gene: TRBJ2-7
d_gene: .
abundance: .
v_gene: TRBV2
CDR3aa: CASNPRTDGSYEQYF
CDR3nt: TGTGCCAGCAACCCCCGGACCGACGGCTCCTACGAGCAGTACTTC

j_gene: TRBJ1-6
d_gene: .
abundance: .
v_gene: TRBV6-5
CDR3aa: CASSYKPYNSPLHF
CDR3nt: TGTGCCAGCAGTTACAAGCCCTATAATTCACCCCTCCACTTT

j_gene: TRBJ1-1
d_gene: TRBD1
abundance: .
v_gene: TRBV29-1
CDR3aa: CSGDRAGTEAFF
CDR3nt: TGCAGCGGCGACAGGGCTGGAACTGAAGCTTTCTTT

j_gene: TRBJ2-5
d_gene: TRBD2
abundance: once
v_gene: TRBV29-1
CDR3aa: CSAGTSSETQYF
CDR3nt: TGCAGCGCCGGGACTAGCTCAGAGACCCAGTACTTC

j_gene: TRBJ1-1
d_gene: .
abundance: .
v_gene: TRBV27
CDR3aa: CASTPSPGPGRAFF
CDR3nt: TGTGCCAGCACCCCCTCCCCAGGACCCGGTCGGGCTTTCTTT

j_gene: TRBJ1-2
d_gene: .
abundance: .
v_gene: TRBV20-1
CDR3aa: CSAPRTFGYTF
CDR3nt: TGCAGTGCTCCACGGACATTTGGCTACACCTTC

j_gene: TRBJ1-5
d_gene: .
abundance: .
v_gene: TRBV7-2
CDR3aa: CASSRKGDIANNQPQHF
CDR3nt: TGTGCCAGCAGCCGCAAGGGGGATATAGCCAACAATCAGCCCCAGCATTTT

j_gene: TRBJ1-1
d_gene: .
abundance: .
v_gene: TRBV7-2
CDR3aa: CASSLWPVGEAFF
CDR3nt: TGTGCCAGCAGCTTATGGCCCGTTGGTGAAGCTTTCTTT

j_gene: TRBJ2-5
d_gene: TRBD2
abundance: .
v_gene: TRBV28
CDR3aa: CASSPGGSLAETQYF
CDR3nt: TGTGCCAGCAGTCCCGGGGGGAGCCTCGCGGAGACCCAGTACTTC

j_gene: TRBJ2-4
d_gene: TRBD2
abundance: once
v_gene: TRBV7-2
CDR3aa: CASSLMGLAGKNIQYF
CDR3nt: TGTGCCAGCAGCTTAATGGGACTAGCGGGAAAAAACATTCAGTACTTC

j_gene: TRBJ1-1
d_gene: .
abundance: .
v_gene: TRBV18
CDR3aa: CASSRTSTEAFF
CDR3nt: TGTGCCAGCTCACGGACGAGCACTGAAGCTTTCTTT